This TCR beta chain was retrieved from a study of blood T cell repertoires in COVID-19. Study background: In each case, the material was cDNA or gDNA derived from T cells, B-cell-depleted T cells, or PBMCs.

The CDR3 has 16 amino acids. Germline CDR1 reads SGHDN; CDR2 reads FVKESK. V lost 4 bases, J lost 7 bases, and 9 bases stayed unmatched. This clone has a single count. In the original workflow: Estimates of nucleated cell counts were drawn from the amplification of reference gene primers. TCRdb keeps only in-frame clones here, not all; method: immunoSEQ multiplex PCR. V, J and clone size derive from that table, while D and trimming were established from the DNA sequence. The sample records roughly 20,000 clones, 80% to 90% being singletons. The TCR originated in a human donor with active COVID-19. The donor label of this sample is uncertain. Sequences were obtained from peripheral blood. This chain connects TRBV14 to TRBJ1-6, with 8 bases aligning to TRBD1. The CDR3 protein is CASSPLSGTGNSPLHF. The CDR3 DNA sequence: TGTGCCAGCAGCCCATTATCCGGGACAGGAAATTCACCCCTCCACTTT.